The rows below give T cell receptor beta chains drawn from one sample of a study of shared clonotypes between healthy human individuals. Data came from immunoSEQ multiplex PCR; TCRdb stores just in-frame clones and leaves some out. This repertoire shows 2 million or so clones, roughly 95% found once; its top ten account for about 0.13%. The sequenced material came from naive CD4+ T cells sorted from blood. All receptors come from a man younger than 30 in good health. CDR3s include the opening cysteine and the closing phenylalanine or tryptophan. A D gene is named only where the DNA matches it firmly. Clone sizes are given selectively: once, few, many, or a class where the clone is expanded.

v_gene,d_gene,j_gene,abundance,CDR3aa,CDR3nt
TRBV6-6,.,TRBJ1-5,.,CASSLLQGSSQPQHF,TGTGCCAGCAGTCTTCTTCAGGGGAGCAGTCAGCCCCAGCATTTT
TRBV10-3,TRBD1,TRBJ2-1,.,CAISDRDSDSGQFF,TGTGCCATCAGTGACCGGGACAGCGATAGTGGGCAGTTCTTC
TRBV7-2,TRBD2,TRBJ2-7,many,CASSPSGRAVYEQYF,TGTGCCAGCAGCCCAAGCGGGAGGGCGGTGTACGAGCAGTACTTC
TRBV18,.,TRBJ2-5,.,CASSPLGQGRETQYF,TGTGCCAGCTCACCACTCGGCCAGGGCAGGGAGACCCAGTACTTC
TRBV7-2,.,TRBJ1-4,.,CASSLGWGEKLFF,TGTGCCAGCAGCTTAGGTTGGGGGGAAAAACTGTTTTTT
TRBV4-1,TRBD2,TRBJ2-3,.,CASSRGGAEDTQYF,TGCGCCAGCAGCCGCGGGGGGGCCGAAGATACGCAGTATTTT
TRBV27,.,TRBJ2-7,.,CASSSQYEQYF,TGTGCCAGCAGTTCCCAATACGAGCAGTACTTC
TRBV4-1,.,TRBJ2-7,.,CASSQGLAAAYEQYF,TGCGCCAGCAGCCAGGGATTAGCGGCCGCCTACGAGCAGTACTTC
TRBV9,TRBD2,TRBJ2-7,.,CASSLSIAGGSYEQYF,TGTGCCAGCAGCCTATCCATCGCGGGGGGCTCCTACGAGCAGTACTTC
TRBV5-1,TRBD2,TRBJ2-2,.,CASSLAVTSSGELFF,TGCGCCAGCAGCTTGGCCGTGACTAGCTCCGGGGAGCTGTTTTTT
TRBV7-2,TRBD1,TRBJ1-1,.,CASSLRDRNTEAFF,TGTGCCAGCAGCTTAAGGGACAGGAACACTGAAGCTTTCTTT
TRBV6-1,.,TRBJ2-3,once,CASSESWGTDTQYF,TGTGCCAGCAGTGAATCGTGGGGCACAGATACGCAGTATTTT
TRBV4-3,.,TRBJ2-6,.,CASSQPGSSGANVLTF,TGCGCCAGCAGCCAACCAGGGTCTTCTGGGGCCAACGTCCTGACTTTC
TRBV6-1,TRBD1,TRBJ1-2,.,CASSEGKGGRGYTF,TGTGCCAGCAGTGAAGGAAAAGGGGGCCGAGGCTACACCTTC
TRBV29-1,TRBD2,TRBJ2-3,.,CSVDRTGGGAGDTQYF,TGCAGCGTTGATAGGACCGGCGGGGGGGCCGGAGATACGCAGTATTTT
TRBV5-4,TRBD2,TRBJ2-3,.,CASSFSGRLEADTQYF,TGTGCCAGCAGCTTTAGCGGGAGGCTAGAAGCAGATACGCAGTATTTT
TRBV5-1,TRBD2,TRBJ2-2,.,CASSLTSGGANTGELFF,TGCGCCAGCAGCTTGACTAGCGGGGGCGCGAACACCGGGGAGCTGTTTTTT
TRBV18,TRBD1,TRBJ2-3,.,CASSPGTGRSTDTQYF,TGTGCCAGCTCACCGGGGACAGGGAGGAGTACAGATACGCAGTATTTT
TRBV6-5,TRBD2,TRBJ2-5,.,CASSYELAGFQETQYF,TGTGCCAGCAGTTACGAACTAGCGGGGTTTCAAGAGACCCAGTACTTC
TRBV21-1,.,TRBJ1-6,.,CASSKAPESGHGYSPLHF,TGTGCCAGCAGCAAGGCCCCCGAGTCAGGCCACGGTTATTCACCCCTCCACTTT
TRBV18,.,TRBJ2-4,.,CASSPALGLAKNIQYF,TGTGCCAGCTCCCCCGCCCTGGGTCTGGCCAAAAACATTCAGTACTTC
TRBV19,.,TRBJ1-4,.,CASTTNEKLFF,TGTGCCAGCACAACTAATGAAAAACTGTTTTTT
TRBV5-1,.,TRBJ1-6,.,CASSLDTGRQSPLHF,TGCGCCAGCAGCTTGGACACAGGGAGGCAATCACCCCTCCACTTT
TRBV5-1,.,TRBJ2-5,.,CASSLSQGGGETQYF,TGCGCCAGCAGCTTGTCTCAGGGCGGCGGAGAGACCCAGTACTTC
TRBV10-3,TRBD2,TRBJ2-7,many,CAIRPGLAGGDYEQYF,TGTGCCATCAGACCGGGACTAGCGGGAGGGGACTACGAGCAGTACTTC
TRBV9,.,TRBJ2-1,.,CASSATRPNSYNEQFF,TGTGCCAGCAGCGCGACTCGTCCGAACTCCTACAATGAGCAGTTCTTC
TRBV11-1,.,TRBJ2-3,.,CASSFEGTPTDTQYF,TGTGCCAGCAGCTTCGAGGGGACCCCCACAGATACGCAGTATTTT
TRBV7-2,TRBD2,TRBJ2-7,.,CASSRGTSVYEQYF,TGTGCCAGCAGCCGTGGGACTAGCGTCTACGAGCAGTACTTC